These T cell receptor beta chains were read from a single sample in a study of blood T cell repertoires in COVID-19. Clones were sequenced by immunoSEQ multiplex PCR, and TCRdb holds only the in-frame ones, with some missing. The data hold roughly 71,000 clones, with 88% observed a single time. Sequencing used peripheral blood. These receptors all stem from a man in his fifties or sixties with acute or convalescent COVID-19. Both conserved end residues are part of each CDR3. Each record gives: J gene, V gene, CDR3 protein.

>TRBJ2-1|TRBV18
CASSPLLGTGSYNEQFF
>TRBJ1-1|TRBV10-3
CAISEGVQNTEAFF
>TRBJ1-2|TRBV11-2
CASSRGQGYGYTF
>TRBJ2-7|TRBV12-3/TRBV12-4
CASSRGGAWEQYF
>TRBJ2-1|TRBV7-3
CASSPKPLSPWLFF
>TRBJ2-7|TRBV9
CASSVEWASSYEQYF
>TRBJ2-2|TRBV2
CASSEEGAGTGELFF
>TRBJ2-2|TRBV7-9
CASSLVAGQGGGELFF
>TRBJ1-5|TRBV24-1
CATQRESNQPQHF
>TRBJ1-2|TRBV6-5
CASSQQGYYGYTF
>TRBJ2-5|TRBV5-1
CASSLRAGAGETQYF
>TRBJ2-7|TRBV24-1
CATHQPRGKGHEQYF
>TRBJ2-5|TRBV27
CASSLRQGSQETQYF
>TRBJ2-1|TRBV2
CASNGLAGLNEQFF
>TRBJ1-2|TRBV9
CASRGARDPVGYTF
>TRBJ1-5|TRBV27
CASSLSPPYSNQPQHF
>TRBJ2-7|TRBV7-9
CASSSRGGNEQYF
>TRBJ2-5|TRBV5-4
CASSLEGGGEETQYF
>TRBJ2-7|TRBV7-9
CASSPQESSYEQYF
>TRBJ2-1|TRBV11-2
CASSLVVVEDEQFF
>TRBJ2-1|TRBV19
CASSIVGLHNEQFF
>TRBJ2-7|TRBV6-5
CASSRQGTEQYF
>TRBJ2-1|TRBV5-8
CASSLGQYNEQFF
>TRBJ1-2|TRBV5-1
CASSPGQERNYGYTF
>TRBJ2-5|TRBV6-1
CASSGRTSGGPETQYF
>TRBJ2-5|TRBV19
CASGRGIEETQYF
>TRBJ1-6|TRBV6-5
CASSQAGLSPLHF
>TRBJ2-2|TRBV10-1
CASSSGTANTGELFF
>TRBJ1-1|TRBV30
CAWTVQGSYTEAFF
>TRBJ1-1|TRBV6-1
CASSEQGRTEAFF
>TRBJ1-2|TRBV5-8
CASSLGGQNYGYTF
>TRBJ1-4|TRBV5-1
CASSPMTGYNEKLFF
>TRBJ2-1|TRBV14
CASNQGRGLNNEQFF
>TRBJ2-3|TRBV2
CASWNRGTESTDTQYF
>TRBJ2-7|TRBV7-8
CASSLDAGSPYEQYF
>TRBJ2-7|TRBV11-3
CASSQAGTGDYEQYF
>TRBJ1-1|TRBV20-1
CSARPQIGAFF
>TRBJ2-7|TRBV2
CARGTSAYEQYF
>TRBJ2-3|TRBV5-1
CASSLGLAGVTDTQYF
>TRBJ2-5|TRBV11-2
CASSLTRSGETQYF
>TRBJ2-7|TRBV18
CASSHNDYEQYF
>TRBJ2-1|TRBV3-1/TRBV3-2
CASSPGGHYNEQFF
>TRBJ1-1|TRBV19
CASKGATEAFF
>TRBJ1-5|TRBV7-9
CASSSDWNQPQHF
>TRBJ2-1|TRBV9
CASIPGLAGNEQFF